The following is a T cell receptor (beta chain) sequence with its context. The antigen is not known. The sample is drawn from a study of T cells in Graves' hyperthyroidism and ophthalmopathy. V was pared by 7 bases and J by 3 bases, with 12 bases between. Per the germline V gene, CDR1 is SQVTM and CDR2 is ANQGSEA. The CDR3 is made up of 12 amino acids. Study-level points and caveats: The blood repertoire included most of the expanded thyroid clonotypes above 0.001.

Regions amplified from RNA transcripts were the TCR beta CDR3 regions. Primed by the HTBI set, a first-round RT-PCR was run on the TCR CDR3. From the multiplex PCR reads, TCRdb called clonotypes with MiXCR, one entry per CDR3 protein. This sample has roughly 700,000 distinct CDR3 sequences; roughly 32% occur once, and the top ten carry roughly 30%. This chain joins TRBV29-1 and TRBJ1-2, with unresolved D. The TCR originated in a woman between 40 and 55 years old with Graves' hyperthyroidism. Sequencing used blood. CDR3 DNA sequence: TGCAGCGCTAAGGACGGGTACTATGGCTACACCTTC. Encoded protein: CSAKDGYYGYTF.